One TCR beta chain is described in this entry. Its antigen is unknown. The sample belongs to a study of cytomegalovirus exposure and HLA in healthy donors. On the study more broadly: A prior study identified 117 million unique TCR beta sequences from 190 million or so T cells. Study-level points and caveats: Several top significant clusters appeared, in a later analysis, to be linked to common viral pathogens. Later examination showed HLA-associated TCR beta chains had greater clonal expansion than equally common others. The study assumed roughly uniform donor sequencing depth for presence/absence analyses.

PCR was performed using 60 Vbeta and 13 Jbeta primers. Produced via immunoSEQ multiplex PCR; TCRdb's table is partial and in-frame only. The table lists about 160,000 clones, approximately 80% of them singletons. V was shortened by 2 bases and J by 8 bases, with 15 bases between the two germline ends. The germline CDR1 and CDR2 sequences are SGHTA and FQGNSA. CDR3 size: 15 residues. V usage is TRBV7-2 and J usage is TRBJ1-4; the D gene is possibly TRBD1 (5 bases). The receptor comes from a woman aged 25 to 39 in good health and CMV-seropositive. What was sequenced was PBMCs. CDR3 residues: CASSLTVAGYEKLFF. DNA of the CDR3: TGTGCCAGCAGCTTAACGGTGGCAGGGTACGAAAAACTGTTTTTT.